This is a list of T cell receptor beta chains from one sample in a study of OX40 agonist ivuxolimab in advanced cancers. The table came from immunoSEQ multiplex PCR; TCRdb's copy has only in-frame clones and leaves some out. The repertoire holds roughly 51,000 clones, with about 88% as singletons. The sequenced sample was CD4+ or CD8+ T cells sorted from blood, obtained in a trial of the OX40 agonist ivuxolimab. The receptors originated from an adult with an advanced solid tumor such as melanoma, head and neck, liver or kidney cancer. CDR3s include the opening cysteine and the closing phenylalanine or tryptophan. Each record gives: CDR3 DNA, CDR3 protein, clone size, V gene, D gene, J gene. The D gene is left open where the match is weak. Clone sizes are given selectively: once, few, many, or a class where the clone is expanded.

TGTGCCAGCTCACCACGGCTAGCCTCTTTAAATGAGCAGTTCTTC | CASSPRLASLNEQFF | - | TRBV18 | - | TRBJ2-1
TGTGCCAGCAGCTTCGAGGAGGAGGGCAAAAACATTCAGTACTTC | CASSFEEEGKNIQYF | - | TRBV5-4 | - | TRBJ2-4
TGTGCCAGCAGTTTACTCAGGGAGGCCTCCAGCGAGTTCTTC | CASSLLREASSEFF | - | TRBV6-6 | - | TRBJ2-1
TGTGCCAGCATTTTCCCCACAGGGACGAACACTGAAGCTTTCTTT | CASIFPTGTNTEAFF | - | TRBV28 | - | TRBJ1-1
TGTGCCAGCAGTGGGACTAGCGGGAAGGTCGGGGAGCTGTTTTTT | CASSGTSGKVGELFF | - | TRBV2 | TRBD2 | TRBJ2-2
TGTGCCAGTAGTATCTTCAAATCGAGGGGGAATGAAAAACTGTTTTTT | CASSIFKSRGNEKLFF | once | TRBV19 | - | TRBJ1-4
TGCGCCAGCAGGGGCACCGGGGAGACCCAGTACTTC | CASRGTGETQYF | - | TRBV5-1 | - | TRBJ2-5
TGTGCCAGCAGCTTAGCAGGGGCCGGGAACACTGAAGCTTTCTTT | CASSLAGAGNTEAFF | - | TRBV7-9 | - | TRBJ1-1
TGTGCCAGCAGCCCTAGCGGGAGGGCCAACGAGCAGTACTTC | CASSPSGRANEQYF | - | TRBV6-1 | TRBD2 | TRBJ2-7
TGTGCCAGCAGCTTGTCCGGCTCGGGGGGAGGTGGCTACACCTTC | CASSLSGSGGGGYTF | - | TRBV5-4 | - | TRBJ1-2
TGCGCCAGCAGCCAAGATCAGGGCGGGCGGAGCGGGACCGGGGAGCTGTTTTTT | CASSQDQGGRSGTGELFF | once | TRBV4-1 | - | TRBJ2-2
TGTGCCAGCAGCGTCGGACAGGGAGATGCCGGGGAGCTGTTTTTT | CASSVGQGDAGELFF | - | TRBV9 | TRBD1 | TRBJ2-2
TGTGCCAGCAGCGAATCCCTAGCATTCCACAATGAGCAGTTCTTC | CASSESLAFHNEQFF | - | TRBV7-8 | - | TRBJ2-1
TGTGCCAGTAGCCATGGACAGGATTTCTCCTACGAGCAGTACTTC | CASSHGQDFSYEQYF | - | TRBV19 | TRBD1 | TRBJ2-7
TGTGCCAGCGAGGATAATTCACCCCTCCACTTT | CASEDNSPLHF | - | TRBV2 | - | TRBJ1-6
TGTGCCAGCAGGGTGACAGGGCAAGAGACCCAGTACTTC | CASRVTGQETQYF | - | TRBV25-1 | TRBD1 | TRBJ2-5
TGTGCCACCCCCCACAGGACTAGCGGGAGGCCGAGGGACGAGCAGTACTTC | CATPHRTSGRPRDEQYF | few | TRBV21-1 | - | TRBJ2-7
TGTGCCAGCAAAAAAACTAGCGGGAGGGCCTTGTATGAGCAGTTCTTC | CASKKTSGRALYEQFF | - | TRBV6-6 | TRBD2 | TRBJ2-1
TGTGCCAGTAGTATCTATGCAGCAAACAATCAGCCCCAGCATTTT | CASSIYAANNQPQHF | - | TRBV19 | - | TRBJ1-5
TGCGCCAGCAGCCAAGCGACCCTGGGGACACACACAGATACGCAGTATTTT | CASSQATLGTHTDTQYF | - | TRBV4-1 | - | TRBJ2-3
TGTGCCATCAGTGAGTCGGGTGGTTTCACTGAAGCTTTCTTT | CAISESGGFTEAFF | - | TRBV10-3 | - | TRBJ1-1
TGTGCCAGCACAGAAAAAAACATTCAGTACTTC | CASTEKNIQYF | few | TRBV28 | - | TRBJ2-4
TGTGCCAGCATAAGGCTAGCGGGAGTGCGCTCCTACGAGCAGTACTTC | CASIRLAGVRSYEQYF | - | TRBV2 | TRBD2 | TRBJ2-7
TGCGCCAGCAGCGTTGGACAGTCCTACGAGCAGTACTTC | CASSVGQSYEQYF | - | TRBV5-1 | - | TRBJ2-7
TGTGCCAGCAGCTTGATGGGGACTAGCGGGAGTTACAATGAGCAGTTCTTC | CASSLMGTSGSYNEQFF | - | TRBV5-6 | TRBD2 | TRBJ2-1
TGTGCCAGCAGCTTCCACCTCTACGAGCGGTACTTC | CASSFHLYERYF | - | TRBV13 | - | TRBJ2-7
TGTGCCAGCAGTGTGTCCGGGTCCGGAAACACCATATATTTT | CASSVSGSGNTIYF | - | TRBV6-1 | - | TRBJ1-3